These 7 T cell receptor beta chains were sequenced from one sample in a study of blood T cell repertoires in COVID-19. TCRdb's copy holds only in-frame clones and misses some; the assay was immunoSEQ multiplex PCR. Altogether just under 80,000 clones are present, around four fifths being singletons, with the ten largest covering 12%. The sequenced sample was peripheral blood. The origin of the receptors is a human donor in a cohort sampled during active COVID-19.

The rearrangement joins TRBV6-5 to TRBJ1-1, with a tentative D call TRBD1 (6 bases). Between the trimmed V and J ends, which lost 7 bases and 11 bases, there was a span of 20 bases. This CDR3 region has 13 residues. Germline-derived CDR1 and CDR2 are MNHEY and SVGAGI. For the CDR3, the DNA is TGTGCCAGCACCCAACCGGGACAAAGATCCGCTTTCTTT. Translation: CASTQPGQRSAFF.

This clone was observed a single time. V usage is TRBV2 and J usage is TRBJ1-3, with TRBD1 as a possible D gene (5 bases). The CDR3 contains 15 residues. Per germline, CDR1 SNHLY and CDR2 FYNNEI. The V end was cut by 7 bases, the J end by 2 bases, with 15 bases between. The CDR3 DNA reads as TGTGCCAGCACCCCCTGGTCGGGGGCTGGAAACACCATATATTTT. Amino acid sequence: CASTPWSGAGNTIYF. Based on the CDR3 plus reference TRBV2 and TRBJ1-3, the full variable domain is EPEVTQTPSHQVTQMGQEVILRCVPISNHLYFYWYRQILGQKVEFLVSFYNNEISEKSEIFDDQFSVERPDGSNFTLKIRSTKLEDSAMYFCASTPWSGAGNTIYFGEGSWLTVV.

This clone was detected once. The chain joins TRBV5-1 to TRBJ2-3; 10 positions match TRBD2. V was clipped by 4 bases and J by 2 bases; unmatched bases: 4. This CDR3 has 15 residues. The V gene's germline CDR1 is SGHRS and CDR2 YFSETQ. The CDR3 spells CASSPGTSDTDTQYF. DNA of the CDR3: TGCGCCAGCAGCCCCGGGACTAGCGACACAGATACGCAGTATTTT.

V and J are TRBV5-4 and TRBJ1-6; possibly TRBD1 for D (5 bases). V was shortened by 3 bases and J by 7 bases, with 20 bases between the two germline ends. Germline CDR1 reads SGHNT; CDR2 reads YYREEE (reference sequence). The CDR3 length is 17 residues. CDR3 residues: CASSSWGDSRGNSPLHF. CDR3 nucleotides: TGTGCCAGCAGCTCCTGGGGGGACTCCCGCGGCAATTCACCCCTCCACTTT. Full variable domain (rest looked up from reference TRBV5-4 and TRBJ1-6): ETGVTQSPTHLIKTRGQQVTLRCSSQSGHNTVSWYQQALGQGPQFIFQYYREEENGRGNFPPRFSGLQFPNYSSELNVNALELDDSALYLCASSSWGDSRGNSPLHFGNGTRLTVT.

The chain's CDR3 is CASSSRDRVLDEQFF. As DNA, the CDR3 is TGTGCCAGCAGCTCCCGGGACAGGGTTTTAGATGAGCAGTTCTTC. The chain uses TRBV5-4 and TRBJ2-1; 9 bases fit TRBD1. The CDR3 length is 15 residues. The J segment lost 8 bases and the V segment lost 3 bases, leaving 9 bases of the junction unmatched. Germline CDR1 and CDR2: SGHNT and YYREEE (reference sequence).

CDR3 amino acids: CASSQTTKSSYEQYF. CDR3 bases: TGTGCCAGCTCACAGACAACCAAGAGCTCCTACGAGCAGTACTTC. The genes are TRBV18 and TRBJ2-7; D unresolved. Germline V gives CDR1 KGHSH, CDR2 LQKENI. The CDR3 has 15 residues. The germline V and J ends were trimmed by 4 bases and 0 bases, with 13 bases remaining between them.

The CDR3 sequence: CASSQENYNLVYEQYF. The DNA for the CDR3 is TGCGCCAGCAGCCAAGAAAACTACAACTTGGTCTACGAGCAGTACTTC. The V gene is TRBV4-1, the J gene TRBJ2-7; D ambiguous. Germline-derived CDR1 and CDR2 are MGHRA and YSYEKL. Trimming shortened V by 0 bases and J by 3 bases, and 15 bases separated the two germline ends. The CDR3 sequence is 16 residues long.